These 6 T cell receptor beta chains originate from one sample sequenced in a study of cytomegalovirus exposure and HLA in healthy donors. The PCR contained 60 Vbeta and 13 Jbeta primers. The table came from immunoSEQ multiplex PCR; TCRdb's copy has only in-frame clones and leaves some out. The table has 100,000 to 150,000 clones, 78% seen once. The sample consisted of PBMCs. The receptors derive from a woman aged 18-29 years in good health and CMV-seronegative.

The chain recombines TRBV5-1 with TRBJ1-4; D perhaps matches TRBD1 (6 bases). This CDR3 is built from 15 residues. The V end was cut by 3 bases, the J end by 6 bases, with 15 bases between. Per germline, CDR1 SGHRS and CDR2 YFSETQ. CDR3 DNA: TGCGCCAGCAGCTACGCCGGGACAAAGGATGAAAAACTGTTTTTT. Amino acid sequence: CASSYAGTKDEKLFF.

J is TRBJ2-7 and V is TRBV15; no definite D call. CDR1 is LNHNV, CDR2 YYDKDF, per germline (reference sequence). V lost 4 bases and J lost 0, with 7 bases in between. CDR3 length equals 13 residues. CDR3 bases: TGTGCCACCAGCACCCATAGCTCCTACGAGCAGTACTTC. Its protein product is CATSTHSSYEQYF.

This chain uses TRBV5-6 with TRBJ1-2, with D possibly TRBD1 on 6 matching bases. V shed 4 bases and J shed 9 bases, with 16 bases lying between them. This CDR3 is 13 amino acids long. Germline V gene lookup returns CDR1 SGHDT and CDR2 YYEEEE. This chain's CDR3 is CASSPDRTPSYTF. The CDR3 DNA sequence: TGTGCCAGCAGCCCAGACAGGACCCCTAGCTACACCTTC. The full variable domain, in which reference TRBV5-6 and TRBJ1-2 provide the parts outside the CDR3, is DAGVTQSPTHLIKTRGQQVTLRCSPKSGHDTVSWYQQALGQGPQFIFQYYEEEERQRGNFPDRFSGHQFPNYSSELNVNALLLGDSALYLCASSPDRTPSYTFGSGTRLTVV.

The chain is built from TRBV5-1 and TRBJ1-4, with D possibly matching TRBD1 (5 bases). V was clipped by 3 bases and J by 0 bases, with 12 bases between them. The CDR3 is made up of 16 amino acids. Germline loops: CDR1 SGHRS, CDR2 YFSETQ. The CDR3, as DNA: TGCGCCAGCAGCTCCCAGGGCTTTGCAACTAATGAAAAACTGTTTTTT. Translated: CASSSQGFATNEKLFF.

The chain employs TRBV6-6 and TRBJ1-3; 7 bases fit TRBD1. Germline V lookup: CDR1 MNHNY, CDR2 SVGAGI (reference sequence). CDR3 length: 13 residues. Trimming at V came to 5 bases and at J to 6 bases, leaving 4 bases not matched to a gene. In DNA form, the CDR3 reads TGTGCCAGCAGTCTTGGACAGGAAAACACCATATATTTT. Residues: CASSLGQENTIYF.

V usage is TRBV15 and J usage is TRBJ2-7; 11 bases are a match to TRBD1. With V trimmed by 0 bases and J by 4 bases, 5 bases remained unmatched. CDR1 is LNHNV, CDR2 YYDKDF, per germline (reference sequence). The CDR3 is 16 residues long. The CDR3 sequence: CATSRDSDRGLYEQYF. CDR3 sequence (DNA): TGTGCCACCAGCAGAGATTCGGACAGGGGGCTATACGAGCAGTACTTC.